This entry lists 32 T cell receptor beta chains sequenced from one sample in a study of cytomegalovirus exposure and HLA in healthy donors. The study ran its PCR with 60 Vbeta and 13 Jbeta primers. Clones were sequenced by immunoSEQ multiplex PCR, and TCRdb holds only the in-frame ones, with some missing. The table shows fewer than 110,000 clones, with around 73% occurring only once. Sequencing used PBMCs. The receptors originated from a man aged 30 to 39 in good health and CMV-seronegative.

This chain uses TRBV13 with TRBJ2-5, with a weak D call TRBD2 (7 bases). The DNA end is more similar to TRBJ2-7, so the J call may be wrong. The CDR3 is made up of 15 amino acids. The germline V gene has CDR1 PRHDT and CDR2 FYEKMQ (reference sequence). The CDR3 is CASSSRGLGGYEQYF. DNA of the CDR3: TGTGCCAGCAGCTCGCGGGGGCTGGGGGGCTACGAGCAGTACTTC.

This clone was seen a few times. This chain uses TRBV5-6 with TRBJ1-2; D is ambiguous. The CDR3 runs to 13 residues. Trimming stripped 0 bases from V and 6 bases from J, with 9 bases between. Germline V gene lookup returns CDR1 SGHDT and CDR2 YYEEEE. In DNA, the CDR3 is TGTGCCAGCAGCTTGGGAGCAGGCGATGGCTACACCTTC. Protein: CASSLGAGDGYTF. The full variable domain, in which reference TRBV5-6 and TRBJ1-2 provide the parts outside the CDR3, is DAGVTQSPTHLIKTRGQQVTLRCSPKSGHDTVSWYQQALGQGPQFIFQYYEEEERQRGNFPDRFSGHQFPNYSSELNVNALLLGDSALYLCASSLGAGDGYTFGSGTRLTVV.

This clone has just a few counts. The rearrangement links TRBV14 to TRBJ2-2, with D tentatively TRBD1 (5 bases). Between the trimmed V and J ends, which lost 1 base and 4 bases, there was a span of 10 bases. Germline V gives CDR1 SGHDN, CDR2 FVKESK. The CDR3 totals 15 residues. This CDR3 reads CASSQVGRGTGELFF. In nucleotides, the CDR3 is TGTGCCAGCAGCCAAGTGGGTAGGGGCACCGGGGAGCTGTTTTTT.

V usage is TRBV6-6 and J usage is TRBJ2-6; 8 positions agree with TRBD2. V was clipped by 6 bases and J by 4 bases; unmatched bases: 5. The CDR3 is 15 amino acids. In germline, CDR1 is MNHNY, CDR2 SVGAGI (reference sequence). CDR3 loop: CASRAGDAGANVLTF. In DNA, the CDR3 is TGTGCCAGCAGAGCGGGAGACGCAGGGGCCAACGTCCTGACTTTC.

The chain employs TRBV2 and TRBJ1-4, with D maybe TRBD1 (5 bases). Trimming took 6 bases from V and 4 from J, leaving 15 bases between them. Germline-derived CDR1 and CDR2 are SNHLY and FYNNEI. The CDR3 length is 15 residues. In nucleotides, the CDR3 is TGTGCCAGCAGGCCTCCGGGACTACTTAATGAAAAACTGTTTTTT. It translates to CASRPPGLLNEKLFF.

Points on this clone: Other DNA sequences in the same sample also yield this CDR3. The chain recombines TRBV7-6 with TRBJ1-2; the D gene is possibly TRBD1 (6 bases). The CDR3 contains 13 residues. The germline V gene encodes CDR1 SGHVS and CDR2 FNYEAQ. V lost 2 bases to trimming and J lost 8 bases, with 12 bases between them. CDR3 in DNA: TGTGCCAGCAGCTTAACGGCAGGGGAGGGCTACACCTTC. Translation: CASSLTAGEGYTF.

The rearrangement links TRBV7-9 to TRBJ1-4; D perhaps matches TRBD1 (5 bases). The V end lost 0 bases, the J end lost 9 bases, and 11 bases lay between the germline ends. Germline V gene lookup returns CDR1 SEHNR and CDR2 FQNEAQ (reference sequence). This CDR3 is built from 14 residues. The DNA for the CDR3 is TGTGCCAGCAGCTTAGCAGGGACTCGGCAAAAACTGTTTTTT. Its translation is CASSLAGTRQKLFF.

The chain combines TRBV6-1 with TRBJ2-1; no reliable D call. V lost 6 bases, J lost 3 bases, and 6 bases lay in between. Germline loops: CDR1 MNHNS, CDR2 SASEGT. The CDR3 has 12 amino acids. The CDR3 sequence is CASRRSYNEQFF. In DNA, the CDR3 is TGTGCCAGCAGGCGAAGCTACAATGAGCAGTTCTTC.

The CDR3 reads CASSGGLRPGTEAFF. CDR3 in DNA: TGTGCCAGCAGCGGAGGCCTACGGCCCGGCACTGAAGCTTTCTTT. The rearrangement links TRBV9 to TRBJ1-1; D not certain. The CDR3 length is 15 residues. V was trimmed by 3 bases and J by 4 bases, leaving 16 bases between them. Germline V gene data show CDR1 as SGDLS and CDR2 as YYNGEE.

V usage is TRBV2 and J usage is TRBJ1-2; D remains unclear. Germline-derived CDR1 and CDR2 are SNHLY and FYNNEI. Trimming took 4 bases from V and 4 from J, leaving 10 bases between them. This CDR3 spans 13 amino acids. CDR3 residues: CASSAQEGYGYTF. The CDR3 DNA reads TGTGCCAGCAGTGCTCAGGAGGGCTATGGCTACACCTTC.

Comments on this clone: One end of the junction fails to match germline, which may point to a read error. This chain uses TRBV28 with TRBJ1-2; D may be TRBD1 (5 bases). CDR3 size: 16 residues. Germline-derived CDR1 and CDR2 are MDHEN and SYDVKM. The chain's CDR3 is CASSLSSSQGAYGYTF. The DNA for the CDR3 is TGTGCCAGCAGTTTATCAAGTAGTCAGGGTGCCTATGGCTATACCTTC.

This clone turned up a few times. The chain links TRBV27 to TRBJ2-3, with 11 bases identical to TRBD2. The CDR3 covers 15 residues. CDR1 and CDR2 (germline): MNHEY, SMNVEV (reference sequence). V shed 4 bases, J shed 4 bases, and the junction held 4 bases outside the gene matches. The CDR3, as DNA: TGTGCCAGCAGTTCGACTAGCGGGATCGCAGATACGCAGTATTTT. Protein product: CASSSTSGIADTQYF.

The chain has TRBV28 and TRBJ1-2, with D maybe TRBD1 (5 bases). CDR1 is MDHEN and CDR2 is SYDVKM in the germline V gene. Trimming removed 6 bases at V and 7 bases at J, with 21 bases between. The CDR3 runs 15 residues. CDR3 nucleotides: TGTGCCAGCAGCCTCGCCTACAGGTTTATTTCTGGCTACACCTTC. It is translated as CASSLAYRFISGYTF.

This clone has just a few counts. This chain uses TRBV6-5 with TRBJ1-4; D gene uncertain. There are 15 residues in the CDR3. The V gene lost 6 bases and the J gene lost 4 bases, with 15 bases spanning the gap. Per germline, CDR1 MNHEY and CDR2 SVGAGI. The CDR3 sequence is CASSLLPGGNEKLFF. CDR3 DNA: TGTGCCAGCAGCCTCCTCCCCGGTGGTAATGAAAAACTGTTTTTT.

The chain is built from TRBV30 and TRBJ2-3; TRBD2 matches at 16 bases. The V segment lost 0 bases and the J segment 4 bases; nucleotides outside the gene matches: 7. The CDR3 runs 18 residues. Per germline, CDR1 GTSNPN and CDR2 SVGIG (reference sequence). DNA of the CDR3: TGTGCCTGGAGTGTACGGGGACTAGCGGGGGGGCTTGCAGATACGCAGTATTTT. This encodes CAWSVRGLAGGLADTQYF.

V usage is TRBV12-5 and J usage is TRBJ2-1; 7 positions match TRBD1. With V trimmed by 3 bases and J by 5 bases, 7 bases remained unmatched. CDR3 length: 15 amino acids. The V gene's germline CDR1 is LGHNT and CDR2 FRNRAP. CDR3 sequence (DNA): TGTGCTAGTGGTTTCCCTCGGACAGGTCACAATGAGCAGTTCTTC. Amino acid sequence: CASGFPRTGHNEQFF.

The V gene is TRBV30, the J gene TRBJ1-6; TRBD1 agrees at 8 bases. The CDR3 sequence is 12 residues long. Germline V CDR1 and CDR2: GTSNPN, SVGIG (reference sequence). The trim removed 8 bases at V and 6 bases at J, leaving 3 bases unmatched. CDR3 DNA sequence: TGTGCCGGAGGACAGGGTAATTCACCCCTCCACTTT. Translating it yields CAGGQGNSPLHF.

V and J are TRBV7-7 and TRBJ2-1; D possibly corresponds to TRBD2 (5 bases). The CDR3 sequence is 14 residues long. Trimming shortened V by 5 bases and J by 1 base, and 9 bases separated the two germline ends. The germline gives CDR1 SSHAT, CDR2 FNYEAQ (reference sequence). In DNA, the CDR3 is TGTGCCAGCAGCGTCGAGGGTTCCTACAATGAGCAGTTCTTC. Translated: CASSVEGSYNEQFF.

This clone occurred a few times. The V gene is TRBV29-1, the J gene TRBJ1-1, with D tentatively TRBD1 (5 bases). Germline-derived CDR1 and CDR2 are SQVTM and ANQGSEA. Trimming took 7 bases from V and 1 from J, leaving 13 bases between them. There are 13 residues in the CDR3. Here the CDR3 DNA reads TGCAGCGGCTACGACAGTCCGAACACTGAAGCTTTCTTT. Its translation is CSGYDSPNTEAFF.

This chain joins TRBV21-1 and TRBJ2-7; the D segment call TRBD1 is taken from the table without a DNA check. TRBV21-1 is assigned pseudogene status. This CDR3 is built from 14 residues. CDR3 bases: TGTGCCAGCAGCAAAGCCGGGACAGATTACGAGCAGTACTTC. Its protein is CASSKAGTDYEQYF.

This sequence joins TRBV5-3 and TRBJ2-7, with TRBD1 identical over 8 bases. TRBV5-3 carries the ORF label, with uncertain function. V shed 5 bases, J shed 5 bases, and the junction held 9 bases outside the gene matches. There are 14 residues in the CDR3. CDR3 protein: CARRRTGPSNEQYF. The CDR3 DNA follows: TGTGCCAGAAGAAGGACAGGGCCGTCGAACGAGCAGTACTTC.

The V and J genes are TRBV30 and TRBJ2-5; possible D gene TRBD2, 7 bases. Germline V gene data show CDR1 as GTSNPN and CDR2 as SVGIG (reference sequence). This CDR3 comprises 12 residues. The V end was cut by 8 bases, the J end by 5 bases, with 15 bases between. CDR3 in amino acids: CAGAGEGETQYF. CDR3 nucleotides: TGTGCCGGGGCAGGGGAGGGCGAGACCCAGTACTTC.

The chain is built from TRBV7-8 and TRBJ1-3; 7 positions match TRBD2. The closer fit of TRBJ2-2 to the DNA end suggests the J call may be wrong. The CDR3 is 15 amino acids. The germline CDR1 and CDR2 sequences are SGHVS and FQNEAQ. The CDR3, as DNA: TGTGCCAGCAGCGTTCCGGGACTACCTCCCGGGGAGCTGTTTTTT. Protein product: CASSVPGLPPGELFF.

This sequence joins TRBV5-1 and TRBJ2-1; tentatively, D is TRBD1 (6 bases). The germline CDR1 and CDR2 sequences are SGHRS and YFSETQ. The germline V and J ends were trimmed by 3 bases and 4 bases, with 8 bases remaining between them. This CDR3 is built from 13 residues. CDR3 loop: CASSSTGYNEQFF. The CDR3 DNA follows: TGCGCCAGCAGCTCGACAGGTTACAATGAGCAGTTCTTC.

The J gene is TRBJ2-7, the V gene TRBV27; TRBD2 aligns across 9 bases. There are 15 residues in the CDR3. Unmatched junction bases numbered 7, after V lost 3 bases and J lost 4 bases. Looked up from germline, CDR1 is MNHEY and CDR2 is SMNVEV (reference sequence). CDR3 in amino acids: CASSFSGGRAYEQYF. The CDR3 DNA reads as TGTGCCAGCAGTTTTTCGGGCGGGAGGGCTTACGAGCAGTACTTC.

The CDR3 region is CASSLQGSDEQYF. The DNA for the CDR3 is TGCGCCAGCAGCTTGCAGGGGTCGGACGAGCAGTACTTC. This chain joins TRBV5-1 and TRBJ2-7; TRBD1 is a possible D gene (6 bases). Germline V gene sequence: CDR1 SGHRS, CDR2 YFSETQ. CDR3 length: 13 amino acids. V lost 1 base to trimming and J lost 5 bases, with 10 bases between them.

V is TRBV19 and J is TRBJ2-7, with TRBD2 matching over 11 bases. V gave up 2 bases and J gave up 0 bases; unmatched junction bases: 6. This CDR3 has 17 residues. CDR1 and CDR2 from the germline V gene are LNHDA and SQIVND (reference sequence). DNA of the CDR3: TGTGCCAGTAGTATAAGCCGGGGACTAGCGGACTCCTACGAGCAGTACTTC. This translates into CASSISRGLADSYEQYF.

The rearrangement joins TRBV30 to TRBJ2-3; TRBD1 matches at 8 bases. Germline CDR1 reads GTSNPN; CDR2 reads SVGIG (reference sequence). The V gene end was trimmed by 2 bases and the J gene end by 3 bases; junction bases not matched to a gene: 7. This CDR3 has 15 amino acids. The CDR3 DNA sequence: TGTGCCTGGAGTACGGACAGGGAAGGGACAGATACGCAGTATTTT. Residues: CAWSTDREGTDTQYF.

This clone was observed a few times. The V call is TRBV30, the J call TRBJ2-7, with D possibly being TRBD2 (6 bases). Germline CDR1 GTSNPN, CDR2 SVGIG (reference sequence). The CDR3 totals 13 residues. V was trimmed by 2 bases and J by 1 base, leaving 9 bases between them. This CDR3 is CAWSTTRSYEQYF. In DNA form, the CDR3 reads TGTGCCTGGAGTACGACTAGGTCCTACGAGCAGTACTTC.

The rearrangement links TRBV15 to TRBJ1-5, with 10 bases that match TRBD1. V lost 2 bases and J lost 7; bases outside the gene matches: 8. Germline CDR1 and CDR2: LNHNV and YYDKDF (reference sequence). The CDR3 length is 16 residues. CDR3 amino acids: CATSRRDRGLEQPQHF. The DNA of the CDR3 is TGTGCCACCAGCAGAAGGGACAGGGGTCTTGAGCAGCCCCAGCATTTT.

The V call is TRBV25-1, the J call TRBJ1-4; D gene ambiguous. The CDR3 runs 15 residues. Germline CDR1 and CDR2: MGHDK and SYGVNS. V was shortened by 1 base and J by 4 bases, with 10 bases between the two germline ends. CDR3 DNA sequence: TGTGCCAGCAGTGAATTTAGAGGAGATAATGAAAAACTGTTTTTT. This sequence encodes CASSEFRGDNEKLFF. Full variable domain (missing parts from reference TRBV25-1 and TRBJ1-4): EADIYQTPRYLVIGTGKKITLECSQTMGHDKMYWYQQDPGMELHLIHYSYGVNSTEKGDLSSESTVSRIRTEHFPLTLESARPSHTSQYLCASSEFRGDNEKLFFGSGTQLSVL.

The chain couples TRBV19 to TRBJ2-7, with 8 bases matching TRBD1. V lost 2 bases and J lost 1; bases outside the gene matches: 1. The CDR3 contains 14 residues. Germline CDR1 LNHDA, CDR2 SQIVND (reference sequence). CDR3 in amino acids: CASSITGGSYEQYF. CDR3 DNA sequence: TGTGCCAGTAGTATAACAGGGGGGTCCTACGAGCAGTACTTC.